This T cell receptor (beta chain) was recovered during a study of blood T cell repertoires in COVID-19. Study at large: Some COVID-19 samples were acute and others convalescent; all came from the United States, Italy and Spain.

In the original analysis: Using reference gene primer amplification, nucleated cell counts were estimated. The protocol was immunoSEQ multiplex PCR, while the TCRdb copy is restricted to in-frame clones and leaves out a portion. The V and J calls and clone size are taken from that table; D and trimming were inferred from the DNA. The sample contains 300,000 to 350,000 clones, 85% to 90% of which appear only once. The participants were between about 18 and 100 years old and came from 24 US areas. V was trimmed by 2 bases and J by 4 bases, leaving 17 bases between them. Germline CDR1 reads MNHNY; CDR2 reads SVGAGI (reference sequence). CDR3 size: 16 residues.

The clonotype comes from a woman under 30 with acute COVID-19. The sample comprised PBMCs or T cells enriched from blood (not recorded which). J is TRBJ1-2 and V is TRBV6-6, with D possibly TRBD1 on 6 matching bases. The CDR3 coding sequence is TGTGCCAGCAGTTACAACTCCGCAGGACAGCTCTATGGCTACACCTTC. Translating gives CASSYNSAGQLYGYTF.